These 18 T cell receptor beta chains were all obtained from the same sample, sequenced in a study of molecular identifiers for immune sequencing clone quantification. One entry per CDR3 protein, called by TCRdb with MiXCR from the PCR reads. The table records some 580,000 distinct CDR3 sequences, 25% of them present only once. Input material: naive CD8+ T cells from blood, with Jurkat cell RNA spiked in. Subset meaning: FACS-sorted CD8+CD4-CCR7+CD45RA+ naive T cells. These receptor sequences come from a human donor in good health. Some libraries in this study had Jurkat cell RNA spiked in.

This chain connects TRBV4-3 to TRBJ2-7, with 9 bases identical to TRBD2. Germline V CDR1 and CDR2: LGHNA, YSLEER. Trimming cost V 1 base and J 7 bases; bases outside gene matches: 8. The CDR3 runs 15 residues. The CDR3 sequence: CASSQGSGGMREQYF. The CDR3 nucleotides are TGCGCCAGCAGCCAAGGTAGCGGGGGAATGCGGGAGCAGTACTTC.

The chain couples TRBV19 to TRBJ1-2; tentative D call: TRBD1 (5 bases). The CDR3 has 13 residues. Trimming cost V 3 bases and J 8 bases, with 13 bases left between them. Per germline, CDR1 LNHDA and CDR2 SQIVND (reference sequence). In DNA, the CDR3 is TGTGCCAGTAGTATTTACCAGGGCGACGGCTACACCTTC. Translated: CASSIYQGDGYTF.

This clonotype was seen only a few times. The rearrangement links TRBV27 to TRBJ2-1; D possibly corresponds to TRBD2 (5 bases). Germline CDR1 reads MNHEY; CDR2 reads SMNVEV (reference sequence). The CDR3 consists of 14 residues. Trimming stripped 4 bases from V and 5 bases from J, with 12 bases between. CDR3 DNA sequence: TGTGCCAGCAGTTCGGGGTGGATGGACAATGAGCAGTTCTTC. This sequence encodes CASSSGWMDNEQFF.

This clonotype came up many times. The chain carries TRBV19 and TRBJ2-7; D unresolved. CDR1 and CDR2 (germline): LNHDA, SQIVND (reference sequence). CDR3 length: 16 residues. Between the trimmed V and J ends, which lost 8 bases and 1 base, there was a span of 21 bases. DNA for the CDR3: TGTGCCAGTCCGATCAGCAGAGCCCGTTTTTCCTACGAGCAGTACTTC. Residues: CASPISRARFSYEQYF.

This clonotype was picked up many times. The chain recombines TRBV7-9 with TRBJ2-3; D not certain. Germline V CDR1 and CDR2: SEHNR, FQNEAQ (reference sequence). V was shortened by 0 bases and J by 2 bases, with 12 bases between the two germline ends. This CDR3 is built from 16 residues. CDR3 DNA: TGTGCCAGCAGCTTAGCGTGGCAGGCAAACACAGATACGCAGTATTTT. Amino acid sequence: CASSLAWQANTDTQYF.

The genes are TRBV11-3 and TRBJ2-1; 8 nucleotides match TRBD1. V lost 5 bases, J lost 7 bases, and 13 bases stayed unmatched. Germline-derived CDR1 and CDR2 are SGHNT and YENEEA. The CDR3 is 16 amino acids. This CDR3 reads CASSQGQVGVRNEQFF. The CDR3 DNA reads TGTGCCAGCAGCCAGGGACAGGTCGGTGTCAGGAATGAGCAGTTCTTC.

In its sample, this clonotype was seen a few times. The V and J genes are TRBV14 and TRBJ2-3; D is perhaps TRBD2 (6 bases). This CDR3 has 17 amino acids. V gave up 3 bases and J gave up 0 bases, with 16 bases separating them. CDR1 SGHDN and CDR2 FVKESK come from the germline V gene. The CDR3 sequence is CASSHLPLGTSTDTQYF. The CDR3 DNA reads as TGTGCCAGCAGCCACCTTCCCCTTGGGACTAGCACAGATACGCAGTATTTT.

This clonotype was counted ten times or more. The genes are TRBV13 and TRBJ1-1; unclear D gene. Trimming took 3 bases from V and 0 from J, leaving 11 bases between them. Germline CDR1 PRHDT, CDR2 FYEKMQ (reference sequence). CDR3 length: 15 residues. This CDR3 is CASSFREAMNTEAFF. CDR3 sequence (DNA): TGTGCCAGCAGCTTCCGTGAAGCAATGAACACTGAAGCTTTCTTT.

A remark on this clonotype: Since a much larger clone is just one base distant, this may be a read error. The V gene is TRBV13, the J gene TRBJ2-3; the D is unclear. The CDR3 consists of 14 residues. The V gene lost 5 bases and the J gene lost 0 bases, with 9 bases spanning the gap. CDR1 is PRHDT and CDR2 is FYEKMQ in the germline V gene (reference sequence). The CDR3 DNA reads as TGTGCCAGCAGCCTATGGAAGAGCACAGATACGCAGTATTTT. It codes for CASSLWKSTDTQYF.

This clonotype came up many times. The genes are TRBV5-6 and TRBJ1-1; D remains unclear. Germline assignment: CDR1 SGHDT and CDR2 YYEEEE. With 3 bases removed from V and 3 bases from J, the gap between germline ends came to 9 bases. The CDR3 extends over 13 amino acids. DNA for the CDR3: TGTGCCAGCAGCTCTTTGGGTTACACTGAAGCTTTCTTT. Translation gives CASSSLGYTEAFF.

As to this clonotype: A much larger clonotype is one base distant, so this may be a read error. The chain is built from TRBV7-9 and TRBJ2-7; TRBD2 agrees at 9 bases. This CDR3 has 14 amino acids. From germline, CDR1 is SEHNR and CDR2 FQNEAQ (reference sequence). Trimming at V came to 11 bases and at J to 5 bases, leaving 13 bases not matched to a gene. In DNA form, the CDR3 reads TGTGCCCGCACCCCGCCTAGCGGGGCGGACGAGCAGTACTTC. It translates to CARTPPSGADEQYF. Supplemented by reference TRBV7-9 and TRBJ2-7, the full variable domain reads DTGVSQNPRHKITKRGQNVTFRCDPISEHNRLYWYRQTLGQGPEFLTYFQNEAQLEKSRLLSDRFSAERPKGSFSTLEIQRTEQGDSAMYLCARTPPSGADEQYFGPGTRLTVT.

This clonotype was recorded many times. The chain is built from TRBV30 and TRBJ1-2; D remains unclear. The CDR3 contains 14 residues. V lost 2 bases to trimming and J lost 5 bases, with 15 bases between them. Germline CDR1 reads GTSNPN; CDR2 reads SVGIG (reference sequence). Here the CDR3 reads CAWSYIGRKYGYTF. CDR3 DNA sequence: TGTGCCTGGAGTTATATTGGTAGAAAGTATGGCTACACCTTC. Full variable domain (missing parts from reference TRBV30 and TRBJ1-2): SQTIHQWPATLVQPVGSPLSLECTVEGTSNPNLYWYRQAAGRGLQLLFYSVGIGQISSEVPQNLSASRPQDRQFILSSKKLLLSDSGFYLCAWSYIGRKYGYTFGSGTRLTVV.

The genes are TRBV10-2 and TRBJ2-3, with 8 bases matching TRBD2. The germline V gene has CDR1 WSHSY and CDR2 SAAADI. The CDR3 is 16 amino acids. V was pared by 2 bases and J by 0 bases, with 4 bases of the junction left unmatched. CDR3 amino acids: CASSEQGGGSTDTQYF. The CDR3 coding sequence is TGCGCCAGCAGTGAGCAAGGCGGGGGGAGCACAGATACGCAGTATTTT.

This clonotype has ten or more counts. The chain uses TRBV2 and TRBJ2-5, with no clear D. V was shortened by 4 bases and J by 3 bases, with 6 bases between the two germline ends. The CDR3 runs 12 residues. The V gene's germline CDR1 is SNHLY and CDR2 FYNNEI. The CDR3 reads CASSGLKETQYF. CDR3 sequence (DNA): TGTGCCAGCAGTGGGCTTAAAGAGACCCAGTACTTC. Based on the CDR3 plus reference TRBV2 and TRBJ2-5, the full variable domain is EPEVTQTPSHQVTQMGQEVILRCVPISNHLYFYWYRQILGQKVEFLVSFYNNEISEKSEIFDDQFSVERPDGSNFTLKIRSTKLEDSAMYFCASSGLKETQYFGPGTRLLVL.

This clonotype has at least ten counts. The chain is built from TRBV7-9 and TRBJ2-1; D gene ambiguous. Trimming cost V 0 bases and J 0 bases, with 15 bases left between them. Germline V gene sequence: CDR1 SEHNR, CDR2 FQNEAQ (reference sequence). This CDR3 has 18 amino acids. The CDR3 loop is CASSLALDGENSYNEQFF. The DNA of the CDR3 is TGTGCCAGCAGCTTAGCGCTAGACGGAGAAAACTCCTACAATGAGCAGTTCTTC. Filled out from reference TRBV7-9 and TRBJ2-1, the complete variable domain reads DTGVSQNPRHKITKRGQNVTFRCDPISEHNRLYWYRQTLGQGPEFLTYFQNEAQLEKSRLLSDRFSAERPKGSFSTLEIQRTEQGDSAMYLCASSLALDGENSYNEQFFGPGTRLTVL.

CDR3 protein: CASSSVGTDTQYF. CDR3 bases: TGTGCCAGCAGCTCTGTAGGCACAGATACGCAGTATTTT. J is TRBJ2-3 and V is TRBV7-9; D is ambiguous. Trimming pared 4 bases from V and 1 base from J, leaving 6 bases between. Germline assignment: CDR1 SEHNR and CDR2 FQNEAQ (reference sequence). The CDR3 has 13 amino acids.

This clonotype occurred a few times. CDR3 sequence: CASRGPSRLEQYF. DNA for the CDR3: TGTGCCAGCAGGGGGCCAAGCAGACTAGAGCAGTACTTC. The chain carries TRBV5-6 and TRBJ2-7; the D call may be TRBD1 or TRBD2 (5 bases each). The CDR3 extends over 13 amino acids. V was cut by 5 bases and J by 7 bases, with 16 bases left in between. CDR1 SGHDT and CDR2 YYEEEE come from the germline V gene. The whole variable domain, remainder taken from reference TRBV5-6 and TRBJ2-7, is DAGVTQSPTHLIKTRGQQVTLRCSPKSGHDTVSWYQQALGQGPQFIFQYYEEEERQRGNFPDRFSGHQFPNYSSELNVNALLLGDSALYLCASRGPSRLEQYFGPGTRLTVT.

The CDR3 loop is CASSPARGGSTEAFF. The CDR3 coding sequence is TGTGCCAGCTCACCAGCTCGGGGAGGAAGTACTGAAGCTTTCTTT. The chain joins TRBV18 to TRBJ1-1; D is unresolved. The V and J ends lost 2 bases and 5 bases respectively, with 15 bases between them. The length of the CDR3 is 15 residues. Germline lookup yields CDR1 KGHSH and CDR2 LQKENI.